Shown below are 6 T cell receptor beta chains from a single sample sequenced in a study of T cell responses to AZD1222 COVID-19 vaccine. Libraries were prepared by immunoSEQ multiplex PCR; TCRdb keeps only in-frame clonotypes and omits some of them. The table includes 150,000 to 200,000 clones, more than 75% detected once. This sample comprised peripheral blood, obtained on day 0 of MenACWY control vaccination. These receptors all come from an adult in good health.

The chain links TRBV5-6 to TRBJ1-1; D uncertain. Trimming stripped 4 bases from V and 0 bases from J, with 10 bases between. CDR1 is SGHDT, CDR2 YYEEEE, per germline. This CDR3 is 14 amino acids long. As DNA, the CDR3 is TGTGCCAGCAGCCAGGACGGTATGAACACTGAAGCTTTCTTT. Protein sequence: CASSQDGMNTEAFF.

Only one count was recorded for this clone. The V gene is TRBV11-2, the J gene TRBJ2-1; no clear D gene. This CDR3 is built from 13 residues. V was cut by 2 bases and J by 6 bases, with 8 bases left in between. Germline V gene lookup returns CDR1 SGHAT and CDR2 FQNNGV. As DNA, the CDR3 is TGTGCCAGCAGCTTAAGCTTGATCAATGAGCAGTTCTTC. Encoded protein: CASSLSLINEQFF.

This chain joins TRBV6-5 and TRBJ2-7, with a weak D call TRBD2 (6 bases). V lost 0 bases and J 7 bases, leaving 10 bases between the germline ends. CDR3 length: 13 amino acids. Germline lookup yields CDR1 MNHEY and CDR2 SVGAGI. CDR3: CASSYSAGGEQYF. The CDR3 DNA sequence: TGTGCCAGCAGTTACTCCGCCGGGGGTGAGCAGTACTTC.

CDR3 protein: CSAGRTGDGYTF. DNA for the CDR3: TGCAGCGCAGGCCGGACAGGGGATGGCTACACCTTC. J is TRBJ1-2 and V is TRBV29-1, with TRBD1 matching over 9 bases. CDR3 size: 12 residues. Germline trimming cut 7 bases from V and 6 bases from J; bases unmatched to any gene: 6. Germline CDR1 reads SQVTM; CDR2 reads ANQGSEA.

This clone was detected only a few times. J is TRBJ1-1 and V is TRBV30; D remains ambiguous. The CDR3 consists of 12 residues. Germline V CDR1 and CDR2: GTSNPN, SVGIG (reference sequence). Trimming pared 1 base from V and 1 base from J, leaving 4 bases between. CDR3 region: CAWSDQNTEAFF. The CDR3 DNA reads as TGTGCCTGGAGTGATCAGAACACTGAAGCTTTCTTT.

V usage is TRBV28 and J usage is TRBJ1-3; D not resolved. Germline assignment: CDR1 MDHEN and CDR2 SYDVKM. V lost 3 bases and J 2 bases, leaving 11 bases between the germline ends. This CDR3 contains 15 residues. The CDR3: CASSFWGRTGNTIYF. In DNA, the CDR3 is TGTGCCAGCAGTTTCTGGGGAAGGACTGGAAACACCATATATTTT.